This record looks at one TCR beta chain sequence and its context. Its antigen is currently not known. No per-base quality is available; no much larger clone lies one base away. This record comes from a study of long-term antiretroviral therapy in people with HIV (dated 2022 in TCRdb). Some background on the complete study: The earliest samples were collected roughly a decade before the 2015 WHO recommendation for immediate ART, at a time when ART was usually postponed until CD4 counts fell. A retrospective serial study tested whether ART initiation and durable HIV suppression were associated with changes in peripheral blood TRB repertoire composition and diversity. Among the 30 to 35 participants with HIV, fewer than twelve were female. No cross-contamination during QIAcube processing was seen in test extractions of a monoclonal T-cell line run alongside 25 to 35 polyclonal samples. The cohort contributed about 200 cryopreserved PBMC samples from under 35 adults with confirmed HIV infection, collected serially over a mean of about 6 years (range 1-12). Beyond this particular receptor, the publication reports: The repertoire was dominated across all time points by expanded TRB clones identified before ART initiation, although this dominance was seen to fluctuate and to decrease in many PLHIV after ART. Since PBMC availability was limited, sequencing covered only the TCR beta chain, with no alpha chain pairing. Because cell numbers in pre-ART samples were limited, unsorted PBMC were profiled instead of sorted CD4+ and CD8+ T cells. CDR3 length ranges in HIV repertoires were narrower than in controls, and network structure suggested an antigen-experienced repertoire with only a slight naive shift after ART. A significant increase in TRB diversity was found to be associated with ART initiation, although TRB diversity was observed to remain significantly below that of transplant donor controls even after long-term ART. Inferences about post-ART repertoire changes were limited because no data were available on ART adherence, viral resistance or therapy changes. The samples were dated from about 2004 to 2018, and the ART regimens that were used may be less effective than current ART regimens.

To be included, a participant needed at least one PBMC sample from before ART initiation plus at least two post-ART samples. Every participant with HIV received treatment in the United States of America. Before DNA extraction, cryopreserved samples of 1-10 million PBMC were thawed and then washed. At the time of the earliest PBMC sample for each participant with HIV, ages ranged from about 20 to 54 years. PBMC samples were contributed by each participant from 1-4 timepoints before ART initiation and 2-8 timepoints after ART initiation, with a median of 7 samples. Serial HIV viral load, CD4+ T-cell count, ART history and demographic data were obtained for every participant. Genomic DNA was extracted from unsorted PBMC with a Qiagen kit on a QIAcube, with processing performed in batches of 12 samples. CDR1 is given as SGHTA and CDR2 as FQGTGA, both from the germline V gene. From cysteine to phenylalanine, the CDR3 is 14 amino acids long. Kept here is only the CDR3 DNA, which spans 42 bases and is read in frame from base 1. V is pared back by 5 bases and J by 13 bases, with 18 bases lying between the germline termini.

The immunoSEQ hsTCRB v3.0 assay was used at survey level resolution to sequence the TRB variable region. The targeted TRB sequencing depth was roughly 40,000-55,000 T-cell genomes per sample. An Illumina MiSeq with a v3 150-cycle kit was used to sequence the pooled TRB libraries. The paper's data handling went like this. Repertoire analysis was performed in R inside a reproducible Nextflow workflow that covered QC, data transformation and analysis. LymphoSeq2, an R package for exploring AIRR-Seq data, was used to implement custom analyses. Several samples that produced fewer than 5000 total TRB sequences were removed, so under 200 HIV repertoires were analyzed. Among the 170 to 200 retained HIV repertoires, 55 to 65 were collected before ART initiation and roughly 130 after ART initiation. Repertoires were downsampled to 5000 TRB nucleotide sequences, with summary statistics averaged over 100 downsampling iterations. Only TRB sequences with CDR3 regions of at least seven amino acids were retained for analysis. Diversity was assessed using a clonality score derived from Shannon entropy and using the Gini coefficient. In the repertoire networks, any two of the top 5000 CDR3 amino acid sequences were linked whenever the two sequences differed by an edit distance of one. For TRB CDR3 amino acid sequences, antigen specificity groups and MHC restriction were predicted with GLIPH2. To flag known associations with CMV, EBV, HIV or tissue antigens, CDR3 amino acid sequences were compared against VDJdb and McPAS-TCR. Pre-ART, post-ART and control groups were compared with Wilcoxon signed-rank tests and Holm-Bonferroni correction. Not all clones reach the TCRdb copy of this immuneACCESS table, which keeps in-frame sequences only. Checked studies attribute under half of the gap to unresolved V genes and leave the rest unexplained. V, J and clone size were drawn from that table, and D and trimming were deduced from the DNA. This sample comprises about 30,000 clones, about 94% of them detected only once. The ten biggest clones cover about 2.6% of the sample.

The sequence was collected from a man aged 45 to 65 with HIV. This chain joins TRBV7-3 to TRBJ1-6, with the identity of the D gene unclear. Sequencing was performed on unsorted PBMCs, taken 7.3 to 7.5 years after starting antiretroviral therapy. The nucleotide sequence is TGTGCCAGCAGCCAAGAGGCCCCCTCCGCGCCCCTCCACTTT. It encodes CASSQEAPSAPLHF. With all but the CDR3 taken from the reference TRBV7-3 and TRBJ1-6 genes, the full variable domain is: GAGVSQTPSNKVTEKGKYVELRCDPISGHTALYWYRQSLGQGPEFLIYFQGTGAADDSGLPNDRFFAVRPEGSVSTLKIQRTERGDSAVYLCASSQEAPSAPLHFGNGTRLTVT.